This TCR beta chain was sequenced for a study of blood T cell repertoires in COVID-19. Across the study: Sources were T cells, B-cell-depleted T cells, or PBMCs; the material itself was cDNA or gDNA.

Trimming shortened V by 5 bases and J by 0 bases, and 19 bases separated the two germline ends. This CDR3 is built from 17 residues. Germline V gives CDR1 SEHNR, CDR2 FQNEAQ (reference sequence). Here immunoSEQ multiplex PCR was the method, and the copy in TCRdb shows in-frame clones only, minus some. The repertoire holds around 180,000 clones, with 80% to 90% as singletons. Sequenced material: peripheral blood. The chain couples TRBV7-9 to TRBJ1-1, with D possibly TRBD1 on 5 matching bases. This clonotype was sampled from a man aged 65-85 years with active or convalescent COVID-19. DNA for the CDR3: TGTGCCAGCAGCACCCCAATAACAGACAGTTTGAACACTGAAGCTTTCTTT. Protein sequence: CASSTPITDSLNTEAFF.